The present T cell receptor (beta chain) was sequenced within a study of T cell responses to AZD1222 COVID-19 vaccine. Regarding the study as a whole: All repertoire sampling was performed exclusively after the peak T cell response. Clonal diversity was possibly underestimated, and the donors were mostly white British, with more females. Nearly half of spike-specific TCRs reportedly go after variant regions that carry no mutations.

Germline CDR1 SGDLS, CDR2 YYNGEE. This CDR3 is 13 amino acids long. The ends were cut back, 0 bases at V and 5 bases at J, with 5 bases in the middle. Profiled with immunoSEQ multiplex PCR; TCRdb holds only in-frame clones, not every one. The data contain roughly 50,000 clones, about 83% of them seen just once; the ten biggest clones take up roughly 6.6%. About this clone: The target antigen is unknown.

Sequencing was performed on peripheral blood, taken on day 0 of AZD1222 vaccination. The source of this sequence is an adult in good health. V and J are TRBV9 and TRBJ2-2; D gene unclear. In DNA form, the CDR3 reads TGTGCCAGCAGCGTAGGAAATACCGGGGAGCTGTTTTTT. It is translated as CASSVGNTGELFF. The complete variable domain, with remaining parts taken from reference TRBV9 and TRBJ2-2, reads DSGVTQTPKHLITATGQRVTLRCSPRSGDLSVYWYQQSLDQGLQFLIQYYNGEERAKGNILERFSAQQFPDLHSELNLSSLELGDSALYFCASSVGNTGELFFGEGSRLTVL.